The clone carrying this TCR beta chain was found once. Its target is unknown. Assay used: immunoSEQ multiplex PCR; TCRdb lists only in-frame clones, some missing. Seen here are around 700,000 clones, about 74% observed once, and the top ten hold roughly 1.7%. This sample stems from a study of shared clonotypes between healthy human individuals. Study conclusions and caveats: Donors were few, which limited the genetic and exposure-history diversity represented.

CD45RA+ naive and CD45RA-negative memory subsets were separated from CD4+ cells. The CDR3 extends over 13 amino acids. V was trimmed by 3 bases and J by 10 bases, leaving 13 bases between them. The V gene's germline CDR1 is MGHDK and CDR2 SYGVNS. The specimen was memory CD4+ T cells sorted from blood. The subset denotes: CD45RA-negative fraction. The sequence was collected from a woman aged 30 to 39 in good health. The chain links TRBV25-1 to TRBJ2-1; possibly TRBD2 for D (5 bases). The CDR3 loop reads CASSERPAGEQFF. The DNA of the CDR3 is TGTGCCAGCAGTGAGCGGCCCGCGGGCGAGCAGTTCTTC.